A single sample is the source of the 17 T cell receptor beta chains below, sequenced in a study of metastatic and nonmetastatic thyroid tumors. TCRdb re-clonotyped the PCR reads through MiXCR. Among under 30,000 clones listed, over 15% were seen once. Thyroid surgery was preceded by no treatment in any patient. Sequenced input: blood. These receptor sequences come from a male donor with papillary thyroid cancer or a benign thyroid nodule (not recorded which). Some clones in this sample may be carry-over from other donors' samples.

Ten or more counts support this clone. The chain employs TRBV2 and TRBJ2-3; 7 nucleotides align to TRBD1. Germline V gene data show CDR1 as SNHLY and CDR2 as FYNNEI. Trimming cost V 3 bases and J 2 bases; bases outside gene matches: 5. This CDR3 contains 15 residues. CDR3 sequence reads: CASSDQGENTDTQYF. The CDR3 nucleotides are TGTGCCAGCAGTGACCAGGGGGAAAACACAGATACGCAGTATTTT.

This clone was counted at least ten times. DNA of the CDR3: TGTGCCAGCAGCCAAGATGCTGGGGGATTTTCCTACGAGCAGTACTTC. Amino acids: CASSQDAGGFSYEQYF. The J gene is TRBJ2-7, the V gene TRBV3-1; D may match TRBD1 or TRBD2 (5 bases each). The CDR3 has 16 amino acids. The V end was cut by 0 bases, the J end by 1 base, with 13 bases between. Germline assignment: CDR1 LGHDT and CDR2 YNNKEL (reference sequence).

The sample holds a few counts of this clone. V usage is TRBV27 and J usage is TRBJ1-1; D remains unclear. V dropped 6 bases and J dropped 4 bases, with 18 bases sitting between them. Germline lookup yields CDR1 MNHEY and CDR2 SMNVEV (reference sequence). The CDR3 loop spans 15 amino acids. CDR3 loop: CASSRAMVEATEAFF. CDR3 coding DNA: TGTGCCAGCAGCCGGGCCATGGTTGAGGCCACTGAAGCTTTCTTT.

This clone was seen at least ten times. Other DNA variants within this sample encode the same CDR3. Here the CDR3 DNA reads TGTGCCAGCAGGGGGACATCCGGGGGGCCCAATCAGCCCCAGCATTTT. This translates into CASRGTSGGPNQPQHF. The V and J genes are TRBV27 and TRBJ1-5; D perhaps matches TRBD1 (6 bases). V lost 6 bases to trimming and J lost 3 bases, with 18 bases between them. This CDR3 has 16 amino acids. Germline assignment: CDR1 MNHEY and CDR2 SMNVEV (reference sequence).

This chain connects TRBV27 to TRBJ1-1, with D perhaps matching TRBD1 (6 bases). This CDR3 is 14 amino acids long. Trimming left V 4 bases short and J 0 bases short, with 9 bases between. The germline CDR1 and CDR2 sequences are MNHEY and SMNVEV (reference sequence). CDR3 nucleotide sequence: TGTGCCAGCAGTTGGGGGGGCATGAACACTGAAGCTTTCTTT. As protein: CASSWGGMNTEAFF.

The rearrangement links TRBV6-4 to TRBJ1-5, with D uncertain. The V end was cut by 4 bases, the J end by 6 bases, with 10 bases between. This CDR3 contains 13 residues. Germline V CDR1 and CDR2: MRHNA, SNTAGT. CDR3 amino acids: CASSVDRGQPQHF. CDR3 DNA sequence: TGTGCCAGCAGTGTTGACCGCGGTCAGCCCCAGCATTTT.

In its sample, this clone was seen many times. The chain couples TRBV28 to TRBJ1-2; weak D call: TRBD1 (5 bases). In germline, CDR1 is MDHEN, CDR2 SYDVKM. The CDR3 covers 14 residues. The germline V and J ends were trimmed by 1 base and 7 bases, with 13 bases remaining between them. The chain's CDR3 is CASSLSGGSGGYTF. DNA for the CDR3: TGTGCCAGCAGTTTATCGGGGGGTAGTGGTGGCTACACCTTC.

This clone was counted ten times or more. The CDR3 protein is CASSQGQGVLTEAFF. The CDR3 DNA sequence: TGTGCCAGCTCCCAAGGACAGGGGGTACTCACTGAAGCTTTCTTT. This chain links TRBV18 with TRBJ1-1; 10 positions agree with TRBD1. The CDR3 is 15 residues long. After removal of 6 bases from V and 4 bases from J, the junction contained 8 bases not matched to a gene. The V gene's germline CDR1 is KGHSH and CDR2 LQKENI.

The genes are TRBV6-5 and TRBJ2-7, with 9 bases aligning to TRBD2. In germline, CDR1 is MNHEY, CDR2 SVGAGI. The CDR3 covers 18 residues. Trimming cost V 7 bases and J 4 bases; bases outside gene matches: 20. The CDR3 coding sequence is TGTGCCAGCACCGAATGGAGATCTGGACTAGCGAGGCAATACGAGCAGTACTTC. Its translation: CASTEWRSGLARQYEQYF.

V gene TRBV5-1 combines with J gene TRBJ2-3; D gene unclear. Trimming stripped 8 bases from V and 2 bases from J, with 18 bases between. Germline CDR1 reads SGHRS; CDR2 reads YFSETQ. This CDR3 is built from 15 residues. The CDR3 region is CASSYGLLFTDTQYF. CDR3 DNA: TGCGCCAGTTCATACGGATTGTTATTCACAGATACGCAGTATTTT.

This clone was observed many times. This chain uses TRBV20-1 with TRBJ2-5; no definite D call. CDR3 length: 11 residues. V was clipped by 3 bases and J by 4 bases, with 6 bases between them. The germline V gene encodes CDR1 DFQATT and CDR2 SNEGSKA (reference sequence). CDR3 sequence: CSASLLETQYF. The CDR3 nucleotides are TGCAGTGCTAGTTTACTAGAGACCCAGTACTTC.

This clone appeared many times. This sequence joins TRBV7-9 and TRBJ1-1; no clear D gene. The CDR3 sequence is 11 residues long. Germline V gives CDR1 SEHNR, CDR2 FQNEAQ (reference sequence). Trimming took 4 bases from V and 4 from J, leaving 4 bases between them. CDR3: CASSSPTEAFF. The CDR3 DNA is TGTGCCAGCAGCTCCCCCACTGAAGCTTTCTTT.

By sample share, this clone is medium-sized. The CDR3 loop reads CSASLRGADLSYEQYF. The CDR3 coding sequence is TGCAGTGCTAGCCTAAGAGGGGCCGACCTCTCCTACGAGCAGTACTTC. The J gene is TRBJ2-7, the V gene TRBV20-1; D possibly matches TRBD1 or TRBD2 (5 bases each). The V end was cut by 3 bases, the J end by 0 bases, with 18 bases between. The CDR3 length is 16 residues. Germline CDR1 is DFQATT and CDR2 is SNEGSKA (reference sequence).

V is TRBV11-1 and J is TRBJ1-6; tentatively, D is TRBD1 (5 bases). The CDR3 sequence is 15 residues long. Trimming left V 5 bases short and J 8 bases short, with 16 bases between. Germline V gene lookup returns CDR1 SGHAT and CDR2 FQDESV (reference sequence). CDR3 nucleotide sequence: TGTGCCAGCAGCGTGGGACCCCCCTCAGATTCACCCCTCCACTTT. Its protein is CASSVGPPSDSPLHF.

This clone was counted only a few times. The V gene is TRBV2, the J gene TRBJ2-7; perhaps TRBD2 as D (5 bases). The germline V and J ends were trimmed by 5 bases and 3 bases, with 8 bases remaining between them. The CDR3 contains 12 residues. CDR1 is SNHLY and CDR2 is FYNNEI in the germline V gene. This CDR3 reads CASSQRDYEQYF. The CDR3 DNA follows: TGTGCCAGCAGTCAACGGGACTACGAGCAGTACTTC.

The rearrangement joins TRBV6-5 to TRBJ1-6; D may be TRBD1 (5 bases). Germline CDR1 and CDR2: MNHEY and SVGAGI. The CDR3 is 15 amino acids. Trimming took off 0 bases at V and 9 bases at J, with 12 bases between the two ends. This CDR3 is CASSYSGLGGSPLHF. The CDR3 DNA follows: TGTGCCAGCAGTTACTCGGGATTGGGGGGTTCACCCCTCCACTTT.

This clone showed up just a few times. J is TRBJ1-6 and V is TRBV5-5; 8 bases align to TRBD1. V lost 3 bases, J lost 10 bases, and 12 bases stayed unmatched. This CDR3 has 16 residues. Germline loops: CDR1 SGHKS, CDR2 YYEKEE (reference sequence). The CDR3 DNA follows: TGTGCCAGCAGCTCGGGGACAGGTGCCAGGATGTCACCCCTCCACTTT. Its translation is CASSSGTGARMSPLHF.